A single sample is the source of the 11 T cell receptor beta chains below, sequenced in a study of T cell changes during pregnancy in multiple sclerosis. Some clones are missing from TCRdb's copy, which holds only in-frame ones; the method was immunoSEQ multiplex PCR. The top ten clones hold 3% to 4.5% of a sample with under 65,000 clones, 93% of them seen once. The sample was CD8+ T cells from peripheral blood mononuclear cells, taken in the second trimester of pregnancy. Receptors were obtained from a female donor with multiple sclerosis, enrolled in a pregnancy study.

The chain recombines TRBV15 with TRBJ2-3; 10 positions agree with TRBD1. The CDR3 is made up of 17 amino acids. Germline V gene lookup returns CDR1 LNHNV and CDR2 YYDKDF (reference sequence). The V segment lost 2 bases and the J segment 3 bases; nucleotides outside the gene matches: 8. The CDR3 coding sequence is TGTGCCACCAGCAGATCTTTCGGGACAGGGGTAACAGATACGCAGTATTTT. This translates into CATSRSFGTGVTDTQYF. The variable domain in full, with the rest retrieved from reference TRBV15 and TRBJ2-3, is DAMVIQNPRYQVTQFGKPVTLSCSQTLNHNVMYWYQQKSSQAPKLLFHYYDKDFNNEADTPDNFQSRRPNTSFCFLDIRSPGLGDTAMYLCATSRSFGTGVTDTQYFGPGTRLTVL.

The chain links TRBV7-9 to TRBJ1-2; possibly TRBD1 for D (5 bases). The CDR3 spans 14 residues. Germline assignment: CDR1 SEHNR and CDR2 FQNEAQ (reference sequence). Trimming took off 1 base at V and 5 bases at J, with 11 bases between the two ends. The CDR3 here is CASSLGGEWYGYTF. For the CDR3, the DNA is TGTGCCAGCAGCTTAGGGGGGGAATGGTATGGCTACACCTTC.

CDR3 coding DNA: TGTGCCAGCAGTGAAAAGGGACAGGGGAGGGGAGAGACCCAGTACTTC. Translation gives CASSEKGQGRGETQYF. The V call is TRBV6-1, the J call TRBJ2-5, with 10 bases that match TRBD1. Germline lookup yields CDR1 MNHNS and CDR2 SASEGT. The CDR3 covers 16 residues. J lost 4 bases, V lost 2 bases, and 7 bases had no gene match.

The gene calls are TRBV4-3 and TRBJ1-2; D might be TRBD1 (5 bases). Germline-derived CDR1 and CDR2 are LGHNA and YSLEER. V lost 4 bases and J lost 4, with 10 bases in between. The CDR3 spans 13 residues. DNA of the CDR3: TGCGCCAGCAGCCCCGGGGGTAGCTATGGCTACACCTTC. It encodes CASSPGGSYGYTF.

The CDR3 sequence: CASSQAGLPNEQFF. The CDR3 DNA is TGTGCCAGCAGCCAAGCAGGCCTCCCAAATGAGCAGTTCTTC. The V call is TRBV14, the J call TRBJ2-1; unclear D gene. The CDR3 runs 14 residues. CDR1 and CDR2 from the germline V gene are SGHDN and FVKESK. V was clipped by 1 base and J by 7 bases, with 11 bases between them.

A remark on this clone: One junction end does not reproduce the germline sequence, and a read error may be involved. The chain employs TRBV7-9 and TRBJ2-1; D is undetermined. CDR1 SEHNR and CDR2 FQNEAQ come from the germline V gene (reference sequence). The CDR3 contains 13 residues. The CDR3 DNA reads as TGTGCCAGCAGCTTGAGCTCCAACAATGAGCAGTTCTTC. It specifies CASSLSSNNEQFF.

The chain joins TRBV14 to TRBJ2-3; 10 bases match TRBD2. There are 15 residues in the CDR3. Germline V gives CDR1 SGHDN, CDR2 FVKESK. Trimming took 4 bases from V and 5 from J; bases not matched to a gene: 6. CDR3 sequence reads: CASSPTSGKVDTQYF. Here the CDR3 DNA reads TGTGCCAGCAGCCCTACTAGCGGGAAGGTAGATACGCAGTATTTT.

The CDR3 reads CASSFQEFAYEQYF. The CDR3 nucleotides read TGTGCCAGCAGTTTCCAGGAATTTGCCTACGAGCAGTACTTC. This chain uses TRBV28 with TRBJ2-7; the D is unclear. Germline V lookup: CDR1 MDHEN, CDR2 SYDVKM. The CDR3 consists of 14 residues. V lost 3 bases and J lost 2, with 11 bases in between.

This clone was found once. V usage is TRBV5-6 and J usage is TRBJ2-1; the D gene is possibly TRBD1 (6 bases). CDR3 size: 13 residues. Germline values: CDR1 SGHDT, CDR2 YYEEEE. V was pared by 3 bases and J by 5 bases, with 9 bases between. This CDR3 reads CASSSRDNNEQFF. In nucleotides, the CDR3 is TGTGCCAGCAGCTCCCGGGACAACAATGAGCAGTTCTTC.

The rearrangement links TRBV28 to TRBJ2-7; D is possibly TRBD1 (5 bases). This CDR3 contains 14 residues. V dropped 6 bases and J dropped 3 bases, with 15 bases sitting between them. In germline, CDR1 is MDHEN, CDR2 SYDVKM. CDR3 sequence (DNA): TGTGCCAGCAGCCTAGTTCCAGACAGCTACGAGCAGTACTTC. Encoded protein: CASSLVPDSYEQYF.

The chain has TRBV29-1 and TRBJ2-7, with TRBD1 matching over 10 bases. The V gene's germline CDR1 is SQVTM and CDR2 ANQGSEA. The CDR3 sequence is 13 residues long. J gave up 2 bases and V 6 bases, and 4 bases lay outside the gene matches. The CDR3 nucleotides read TGCAGCGTGGGGACAGGGGCCACCTACGAGCAGTACTTC. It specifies CSVGTGATYEQYF.